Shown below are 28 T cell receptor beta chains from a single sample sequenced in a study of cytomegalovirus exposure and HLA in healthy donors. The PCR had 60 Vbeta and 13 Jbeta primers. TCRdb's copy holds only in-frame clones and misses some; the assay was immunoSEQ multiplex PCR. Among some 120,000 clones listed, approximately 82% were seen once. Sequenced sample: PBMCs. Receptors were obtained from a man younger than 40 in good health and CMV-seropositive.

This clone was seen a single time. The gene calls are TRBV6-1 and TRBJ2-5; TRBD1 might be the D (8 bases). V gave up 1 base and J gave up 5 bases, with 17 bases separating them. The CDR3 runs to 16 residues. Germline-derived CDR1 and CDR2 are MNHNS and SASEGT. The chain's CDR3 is CASSEVTGGGKETQYF. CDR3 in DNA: TGTGCCAGCAGTGAAGTCACAGGGGGGGGGAAGGAGACCCAGTACTTC.

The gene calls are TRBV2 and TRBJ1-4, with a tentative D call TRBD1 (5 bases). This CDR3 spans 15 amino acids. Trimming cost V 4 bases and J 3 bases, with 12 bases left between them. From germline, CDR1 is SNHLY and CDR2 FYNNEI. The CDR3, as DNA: TGTGCCAGCAGTGTTAATGGGGGGGCTAATGAAAAACTGTTTTTT. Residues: CASSVNGGANEKLFF.

The CDR3 DNA reads TGTGCCAGCAGTATCCGGGACAGGGAAAATCAGCCCCAGCATTTT. It specifies CASSIRDRENQPQHF. The chain uses TRBV28 and TRBJ1-5; 9 nucleotides agree with TRBD1. CDR1 and CDR2 (germline): MDHEN, SYDVKM. V lost 5 bases to trimming and J lost 4 bases; unmatched junction nucleotides: 6. The CDR3 totals 15 residues.

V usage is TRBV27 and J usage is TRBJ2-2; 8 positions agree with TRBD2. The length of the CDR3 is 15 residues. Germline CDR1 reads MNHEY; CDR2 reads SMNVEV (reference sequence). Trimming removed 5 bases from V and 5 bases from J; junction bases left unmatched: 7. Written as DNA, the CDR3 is TGTGCCAGCAGTCCCAGGCCGGGGGGGACCGGGGAGCTGTTTTTT. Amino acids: CASSPRPGGTGELFF.

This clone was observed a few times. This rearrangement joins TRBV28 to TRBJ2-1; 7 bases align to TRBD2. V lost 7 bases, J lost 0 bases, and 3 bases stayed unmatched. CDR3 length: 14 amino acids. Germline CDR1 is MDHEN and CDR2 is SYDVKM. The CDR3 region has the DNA TGTGCCAGCACCCCGGGGGGCTCCTACAATGAGCAGTTCTTC. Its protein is CASTPGGSYNEQFF. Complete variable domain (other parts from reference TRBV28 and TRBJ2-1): DVKVTQSSRYLVKRTGEKVFLECVQDMDHENMFWYRQDPGLGLRLIYFSYDVKMKEKGDIPEGYSVSREKKERFSLILESASTNQTSMYLCASTPGGSYNEQFFGPGTRLTVL.

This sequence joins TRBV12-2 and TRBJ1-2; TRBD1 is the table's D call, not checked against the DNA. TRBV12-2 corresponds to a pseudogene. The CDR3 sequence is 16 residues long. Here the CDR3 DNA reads TGTGCAAGTCGTCCCTGGCTGGGGGCAAGATACTATGGCTACACCTTC. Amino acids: CASRPWLGARYYGYTF.

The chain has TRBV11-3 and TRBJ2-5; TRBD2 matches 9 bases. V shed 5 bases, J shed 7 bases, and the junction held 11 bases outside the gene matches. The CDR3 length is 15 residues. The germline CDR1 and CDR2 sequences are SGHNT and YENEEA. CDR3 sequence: CASSPRREGRGTQYF. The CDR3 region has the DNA TGTGCCAGCAGCCCCAGGCGGGAGGGCCGGGGGACCCAGTACTTC. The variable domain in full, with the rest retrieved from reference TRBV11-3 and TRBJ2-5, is EAGVVQSPRYKIIEKKQPVAFWCNPISGHNTLYWYLQNLGQGPELLIRYENEEAVDDSQLPKDRFSAERLKGVDSTLKIQPAELGDSAVYLCASSPRREGRGTQYFGPGTRLLVL.

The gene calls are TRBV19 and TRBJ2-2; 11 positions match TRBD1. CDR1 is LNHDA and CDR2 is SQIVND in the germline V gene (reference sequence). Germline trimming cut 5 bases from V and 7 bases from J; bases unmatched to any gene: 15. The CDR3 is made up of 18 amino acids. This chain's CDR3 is CASSLLTGTGGVGGELFF. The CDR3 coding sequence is TGTGCCAGTAGTCTCCTTACCGGGACAGGGGGAGTGGGCGGGGAGCTGTTTTTT.

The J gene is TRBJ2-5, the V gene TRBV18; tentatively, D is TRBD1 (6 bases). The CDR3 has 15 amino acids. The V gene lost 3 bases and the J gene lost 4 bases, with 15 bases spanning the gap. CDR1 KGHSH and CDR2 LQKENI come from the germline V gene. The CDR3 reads CASSPGHSPGETQYF. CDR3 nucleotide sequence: TGTGCCAGCTCACCGGGACACTCGCCCGGAGAGACCCAGTACTTC.

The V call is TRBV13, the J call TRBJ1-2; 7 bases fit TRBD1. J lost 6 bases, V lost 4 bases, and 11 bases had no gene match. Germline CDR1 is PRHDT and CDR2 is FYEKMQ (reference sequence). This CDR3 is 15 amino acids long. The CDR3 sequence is CASSYTGDLADGYTF. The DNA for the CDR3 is TGTGCCAGCAGCTACACAGGGGATTTGGCTGATGGCTACACCTTC.

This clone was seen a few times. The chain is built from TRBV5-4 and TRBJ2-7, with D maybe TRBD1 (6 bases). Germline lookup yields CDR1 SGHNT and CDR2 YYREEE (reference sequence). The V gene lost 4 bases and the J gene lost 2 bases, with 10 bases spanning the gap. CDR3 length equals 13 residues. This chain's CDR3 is CASSHGQTYEQYF. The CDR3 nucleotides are TGTGCCAGCAGCCATGGACAGACCTACGAGCAGTACTTC. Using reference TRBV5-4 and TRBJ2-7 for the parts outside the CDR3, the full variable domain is ETGVTQSPTHLIKTRGQQVTLRCSSQSGHNTVSWYQQALGQGPQFIFQYYREEENGRGNFPPRFSGLQFPNYSSELNVNALELDDSALYLCASSHGQTYEQYFGPGTRLTVT.

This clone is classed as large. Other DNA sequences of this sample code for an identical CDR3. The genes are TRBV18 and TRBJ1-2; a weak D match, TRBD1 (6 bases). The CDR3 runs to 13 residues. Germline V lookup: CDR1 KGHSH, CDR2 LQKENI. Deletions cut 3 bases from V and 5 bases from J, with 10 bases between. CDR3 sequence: CASSPGGTYGYTF. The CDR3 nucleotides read TGTGCCAGCTCACCGGGGGGGACATATGGCTACACCTTC.

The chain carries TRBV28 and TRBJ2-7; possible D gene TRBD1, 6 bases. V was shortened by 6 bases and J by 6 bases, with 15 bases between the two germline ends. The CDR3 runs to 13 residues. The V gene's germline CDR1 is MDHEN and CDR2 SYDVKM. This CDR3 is CASSIGQLREQYF. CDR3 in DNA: TGTGCCAGCAGCATAGGACAGCTTCGCGAGCAGTACTTC.

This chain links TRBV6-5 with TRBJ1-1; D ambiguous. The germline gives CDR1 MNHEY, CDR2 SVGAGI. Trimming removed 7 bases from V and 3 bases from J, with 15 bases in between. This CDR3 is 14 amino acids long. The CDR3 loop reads CASTTRESDTEAFF. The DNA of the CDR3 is TGTGCCAGCACCACCCGGGAAAGTGACACTGAAGCTTTCTTT.

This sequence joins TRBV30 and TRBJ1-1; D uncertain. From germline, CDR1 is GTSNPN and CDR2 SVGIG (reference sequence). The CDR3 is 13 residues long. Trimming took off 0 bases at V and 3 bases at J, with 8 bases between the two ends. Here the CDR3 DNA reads TGTGCCTGGAGTGTACTCCCGGACACTGAAGCTTTCTTT. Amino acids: CAWSVLPDTEAFF.

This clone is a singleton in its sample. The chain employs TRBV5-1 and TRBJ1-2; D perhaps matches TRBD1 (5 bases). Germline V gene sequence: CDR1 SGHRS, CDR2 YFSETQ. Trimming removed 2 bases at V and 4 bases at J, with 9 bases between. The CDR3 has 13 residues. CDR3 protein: CASSLGGTYGYTF. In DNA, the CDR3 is TGCGCCAGCAGCTTAGGAGGGACCTATGGCTACACCTTC.

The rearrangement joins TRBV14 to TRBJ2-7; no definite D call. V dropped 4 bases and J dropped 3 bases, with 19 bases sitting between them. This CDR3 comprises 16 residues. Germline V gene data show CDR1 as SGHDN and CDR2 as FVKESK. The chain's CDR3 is CASSPTLGSRFYEQYV. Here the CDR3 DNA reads TGTGCCAGCAGCCCTACCCTAGGATCCCGTTTCTACGAGCAGTACGTC.

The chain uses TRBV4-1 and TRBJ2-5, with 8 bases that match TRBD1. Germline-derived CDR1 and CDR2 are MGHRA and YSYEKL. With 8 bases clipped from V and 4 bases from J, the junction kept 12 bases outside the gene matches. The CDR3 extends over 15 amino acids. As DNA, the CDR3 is TGCGCCAGCCAACCCAAGGTCAGGGGGCGAGAGACCCAGTACTTC. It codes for CASQPKVRGRETQYF.

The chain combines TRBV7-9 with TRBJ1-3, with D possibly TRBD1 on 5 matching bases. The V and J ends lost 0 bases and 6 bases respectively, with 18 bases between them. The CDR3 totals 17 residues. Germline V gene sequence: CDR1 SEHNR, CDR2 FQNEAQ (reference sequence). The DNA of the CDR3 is TGTGCCAGCAGCTTAGCGTACCAGGGTCTTCGGTTAAACACCATATATTTT. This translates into CASSLAYQGLRLNTIYF.

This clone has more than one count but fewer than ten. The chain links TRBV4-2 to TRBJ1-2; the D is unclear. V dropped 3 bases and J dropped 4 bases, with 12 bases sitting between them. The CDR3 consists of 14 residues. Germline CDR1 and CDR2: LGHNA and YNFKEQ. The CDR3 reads CASSHRLLSYGYTF. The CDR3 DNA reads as TGTGCCAGCAGCCACAGGTTACTTTCCTATGGCTACACCTTC.

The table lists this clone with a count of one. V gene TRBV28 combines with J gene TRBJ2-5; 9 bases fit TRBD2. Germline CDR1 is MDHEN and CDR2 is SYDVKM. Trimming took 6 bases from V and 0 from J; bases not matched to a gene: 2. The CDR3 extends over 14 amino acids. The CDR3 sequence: CASRGGGDQETQYF. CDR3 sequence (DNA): TGTGCCAGCAGAGGCGGGGGGGACCAAGAGACCCAGTACTTC. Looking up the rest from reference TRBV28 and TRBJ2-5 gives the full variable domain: DVKVTQSSRYLVKRTGEKVFLECVQDMDHENMFWYRQDPGLGLRLIYFSYDVKMKEKGDIPEGYSVSREKKERFSLILESASTNQTSMYLCASRGGGDQETQYFGPGTRLLVL.

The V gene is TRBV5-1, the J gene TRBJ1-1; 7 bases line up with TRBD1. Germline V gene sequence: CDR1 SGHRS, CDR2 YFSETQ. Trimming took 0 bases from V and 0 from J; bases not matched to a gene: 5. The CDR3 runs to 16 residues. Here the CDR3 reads CASSLAGGRMNTEAFF. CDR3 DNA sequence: TGCGCCAGCAGCTTGGCAGGGGGGCGGATGAACACTGAAGCTTTCTTT.

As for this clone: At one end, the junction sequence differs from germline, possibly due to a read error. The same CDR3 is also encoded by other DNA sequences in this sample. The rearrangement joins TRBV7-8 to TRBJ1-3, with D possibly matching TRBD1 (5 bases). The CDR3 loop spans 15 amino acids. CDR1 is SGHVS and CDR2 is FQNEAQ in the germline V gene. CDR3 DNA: TGCGCCAGCAAAAAGGGGATATATTCTGGAAACACCATATATTTT. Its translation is CASKKGIYSGNTIYF.

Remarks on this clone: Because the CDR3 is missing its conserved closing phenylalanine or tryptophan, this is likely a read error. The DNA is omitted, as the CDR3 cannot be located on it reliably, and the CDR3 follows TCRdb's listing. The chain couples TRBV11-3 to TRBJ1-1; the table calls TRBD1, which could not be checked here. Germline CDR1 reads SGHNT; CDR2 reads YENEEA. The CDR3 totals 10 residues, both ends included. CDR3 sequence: CASSPRQGGR.

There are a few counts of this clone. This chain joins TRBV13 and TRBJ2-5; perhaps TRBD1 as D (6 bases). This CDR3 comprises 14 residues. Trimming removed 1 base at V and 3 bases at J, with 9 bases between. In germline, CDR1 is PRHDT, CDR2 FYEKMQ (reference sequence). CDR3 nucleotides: TGTGCCAGCAGCTTAGTTGGGGGCGAAGAGACCCAGTACTTC. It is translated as CASSLVGGEETQYF.

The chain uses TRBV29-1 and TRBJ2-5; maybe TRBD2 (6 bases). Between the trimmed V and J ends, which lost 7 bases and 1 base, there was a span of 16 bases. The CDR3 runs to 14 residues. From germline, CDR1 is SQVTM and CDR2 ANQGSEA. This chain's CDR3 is CSAWEPGLQETQYF. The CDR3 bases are TGCAGCGCATGGGAACCGGGACTCCAAGAGACCCAGTACTTC.

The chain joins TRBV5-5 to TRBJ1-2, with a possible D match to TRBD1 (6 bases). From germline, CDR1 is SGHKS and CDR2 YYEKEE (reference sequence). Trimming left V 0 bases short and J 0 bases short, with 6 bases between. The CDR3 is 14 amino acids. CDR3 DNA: TGTGCCAGCAGCTTGGACAGGGCTAACTATGGCTACACCTTC. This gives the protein CASSLDRANYGYTF.

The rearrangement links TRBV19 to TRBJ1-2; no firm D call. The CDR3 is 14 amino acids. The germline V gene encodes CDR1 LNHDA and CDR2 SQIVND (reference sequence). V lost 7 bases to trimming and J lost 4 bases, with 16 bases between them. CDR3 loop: CASTEAKSVYGYTF. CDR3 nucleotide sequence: TGTGCCAGTACTGAGGCTAAGTCTGTCTATGGCTACACCTTC.